The 9 T cell receptor beta chains given below trace back to one sample, sequenced in a study of patients and donors after allogeneic stem cell transplantation. Each CDR3 protein gets one entry after TCRdb re-called the RT-PCR reads with MiXCR. The repertoire holds under 200,000 distinct CDR3 sequences, with around 28% as singletons. The material sequenced was blood, either unsorted or a sorted T cell fraction (not recorded which). The receptors derive from a human donor who was either an allogeneic HSCT recipient or a stem cell or donor lymphocyte infusion donor (not recorded which). It is not recorded whose cells these are; they may come from a transplant donor.

V is TRBV27 and J is TRBJ2-2; D is unresolved. With 3 bases removed from V and 4 bases from J, the gap between germline ends came to 12 bases. From germline, CDR1 is MNHEY and CDR2 SMNVEV (reference sequence). This CDR3 has 15 residues. The CDR3 loop reads CASSFAPTFTGELFF. CDR3 sequence (DNA): TGTGCCAGCAGTTTTGCCCCAACGTTCACCGGGGAGCTGTTTTTT.

This clonotype has more than one count but fewer than ten. The rearrangement joins TRBV20-1 to TRBJ1-4; tentative D call: TRBD1 (6 bases). The CDR3 is 17 residues long. Germline CDR1 DFQATT, CDR2 SNEGSKA (reference sequence). The V and J ends lost 3 bases and 6 bases respectively, with 23 bases between them. CDR3 loop: CSASRVLFQKGDEKLFF. The CDR3 DNA reads TGCAGTGCTAGCCGGGTCCTATTCCAGAAGGGGGATGAAAAACTGTTTTTT.

This clonotype has just a few counts. The rearrangement uses TRBV28 and TRBJ2-3, with D unresolved. The length of the CDR3 is 16 residues. Germline lookup yields CDR1 MDHEN and CDR2 SYDVKM. Trimming stripped 6 bases from V and 2 bases from J, with 18 bases between. The CDR3 loop reads CASRDDQLKATDTQYF. CDR3 DNA sequence: TGTGCCAGCAGAGATGACCAGCTAAAGGCCACAGATACGCAGTATTTT.

The chain combines TRBV27 with TRBJ1-2; D possibly corresponds to TRBD1 (5 bases). Germline CDR1 reads MNHEY; CDR2 reads SMNVEV (reference sequence). The CDR3 is made up of 13 amino acids. Trimming took off 2 bases at V and 8 bases at J, with 12 bases between the two ends. The CDR3 is CASSLRAGWGYTF. In DNA, the CDR3 is TGTGCCAGCAGTTTAAGGGCAGGGTGGGGCTACACCTTC.

The chain links TRBV24-1 to TRBJ2-3, with TRBD1 identical over 8 bases. In germline, CDR1 is KGHDR, CDR2 SFDVKD. This CDR3 has 14 amino acids. The ends lost 4 bases at V and 6 bases at J; junction bases unmatched: 5. CDR3 in amino acids: CATSDVTGGDTQYF. The CDR3 DNA reads as TGTGCCACCAGTGACGTAACAGGGGGTGATACGCAGTATTTT.

This clonotype was counted a single time. DNA of the CDR3: TGTGCCACCAGTGATTATTGGAAGGCAGGGGAGGATACGCAGTATTTT. Amino acid sequence: CATSDYWKAGEDTQYF. The chain links TRBV24-1 to TRBJ2-3; TRBD1 is a possible D gene (6 bases). This CDR3 has 16 amino acids. V was clipped by 2 bases and J by 6 bases, with 17 bases between them. The germline V gene encodes CDR1 KGHDR and CDR2 SFDVKD.

The chain uses TRBV19 and TRBJ2-7, with D unclear. The CDR3 is 15 residues long. CDR1 is LNHDA and CDR2 is SQIVND in the germline V gene (reference sequence). Trimming left V 1 base short and J 2 bases short, with 12 bases between. CDR3 protein: CASSIGGLATYEQYF. CDR3 sequence (DNA): TGTGCCAGTAGTATAGGTGGCTTAGCTACCTACGAGCAGTACTTC. The full variable domain, rest sourced from reference TRBV19 and TRBJ2-7, is DGGITQSPKYLFRKEGQNVTLSCEQNLNHDAMYWYRQDPGQGLRLIYYSQIVNDFQKGDIAEGYSVSREKKESFPLTVTSAQKNPTAFYLCASSIGGLATYEQYFGPGTRLTVT.

The chain carries TRBV19 and TRBJ1-2; no reliable D call. CDR3 size: 15 residues. Germline-derived CDR1 and CDR2 are LNHDA and SQIVND (reference sequence). The V end was cut by 6 bases, the J end by 2 bases, with 16 bases between. The CDR3 DNA reads as TGTGCCAGTAGGCCCATCTCACAAAGAAACTATGGCTACACCTTC. It is translated as CASRPISQRNYGYTF.

The chain couples TRBV6-2 or TRBV6-3 to TRBJ2-7; D tentatively fits TRBD1 or TRBD2 (5 bases each). Per the germline V gene, CDR1 is MNHEY and CDR2 is SVGEGT. V was pared by 9 bases and J by 3 bases, with 9 bases between. This CDR3 comprises 11 residues. The CDR3 here is CASRDLYEQYF. In DNA, the CDR3 is TGTGCCAGTAGGGACCTCTACGAGCAGTACTTC.